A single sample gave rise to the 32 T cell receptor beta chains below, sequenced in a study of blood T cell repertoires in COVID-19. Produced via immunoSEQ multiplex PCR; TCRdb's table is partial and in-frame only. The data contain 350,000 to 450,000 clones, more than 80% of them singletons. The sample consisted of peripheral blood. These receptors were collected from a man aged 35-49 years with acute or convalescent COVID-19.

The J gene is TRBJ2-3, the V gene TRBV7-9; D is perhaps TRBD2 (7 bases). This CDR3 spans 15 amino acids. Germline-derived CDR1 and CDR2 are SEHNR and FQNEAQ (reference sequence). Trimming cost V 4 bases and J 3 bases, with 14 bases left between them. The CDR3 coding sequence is TGTGCCAGCAGCTGGGGGGGCATTGAGACAGATACGCAGTATTTT. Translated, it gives CASSWGGIETDTQYF.

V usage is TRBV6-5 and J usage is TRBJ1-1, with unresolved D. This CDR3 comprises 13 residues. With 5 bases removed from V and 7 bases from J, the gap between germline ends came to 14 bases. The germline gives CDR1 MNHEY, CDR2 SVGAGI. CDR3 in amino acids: CASSRSPGLEAFF. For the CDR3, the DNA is TGTGCCAGCAGTCGGTCTCCAGGACTTGAAGCTTTCTTT.

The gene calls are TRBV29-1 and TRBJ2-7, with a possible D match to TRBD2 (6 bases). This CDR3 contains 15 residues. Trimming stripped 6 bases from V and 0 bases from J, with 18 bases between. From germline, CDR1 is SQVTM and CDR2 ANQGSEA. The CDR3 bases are TGCAGCGTCCTGGGCGGGGAACGTAGCTCCTACGAGCAGTACTTC. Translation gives CSVLGGERSSYEQYF.

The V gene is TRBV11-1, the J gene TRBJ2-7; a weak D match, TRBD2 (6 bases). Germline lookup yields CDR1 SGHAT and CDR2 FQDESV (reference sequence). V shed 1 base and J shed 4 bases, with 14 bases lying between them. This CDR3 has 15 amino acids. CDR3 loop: CASSLGFLADYEQYF. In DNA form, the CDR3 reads TGTGCCAGCAGCTTAGGGTTCTTAGCGGATTACGAGCAGTACTTC.

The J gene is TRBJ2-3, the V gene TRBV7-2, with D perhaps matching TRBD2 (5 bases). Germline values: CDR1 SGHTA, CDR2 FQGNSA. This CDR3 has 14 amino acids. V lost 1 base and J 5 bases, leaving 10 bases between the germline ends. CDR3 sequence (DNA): TGTGCCAGCAGCTTAGGGCCCGCGGGAGATACGCAGTATTTT. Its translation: CASSLGPAGDTQYF. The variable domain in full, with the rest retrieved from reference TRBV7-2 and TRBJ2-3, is GAGVSQSPSNKVTEKGKDVELRCDPISGHTALYWYRQSLGQGLEFLIYFQGNSAPDKSGLPSDRFSAERTGGSVSTLTIQRTQQEDSAVYLCASSLGPAGDTQYFGPGTRLTVL.

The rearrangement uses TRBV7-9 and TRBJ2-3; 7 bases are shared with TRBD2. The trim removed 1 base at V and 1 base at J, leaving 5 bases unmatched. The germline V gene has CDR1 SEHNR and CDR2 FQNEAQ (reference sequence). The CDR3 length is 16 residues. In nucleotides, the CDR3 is TGTGCCAGCAGCTTAGATCAGCTAGCGGGCACAGATACGCAGTATTTT. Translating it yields CASSLDQLAGTDTQYF.

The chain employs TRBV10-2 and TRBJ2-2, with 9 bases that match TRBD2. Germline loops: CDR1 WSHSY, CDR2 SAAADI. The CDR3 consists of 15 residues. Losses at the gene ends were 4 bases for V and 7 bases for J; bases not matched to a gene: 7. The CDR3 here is CASSAAGGPNGELFF. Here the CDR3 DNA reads TGCGCCAGCAGTGCTGCGGGAGGGCCAAACGGGGAGCTGTTTTTT.

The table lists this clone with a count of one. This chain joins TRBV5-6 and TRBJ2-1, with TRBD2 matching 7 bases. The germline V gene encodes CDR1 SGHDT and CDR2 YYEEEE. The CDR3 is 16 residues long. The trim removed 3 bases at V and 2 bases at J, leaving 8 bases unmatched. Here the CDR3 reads CASSSLAVLAYNEQFF. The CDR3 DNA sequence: TGTGCCAGCAGCTCCCTAGCGGTTCTAGCCTACAATGAGCAGTTCTTC.

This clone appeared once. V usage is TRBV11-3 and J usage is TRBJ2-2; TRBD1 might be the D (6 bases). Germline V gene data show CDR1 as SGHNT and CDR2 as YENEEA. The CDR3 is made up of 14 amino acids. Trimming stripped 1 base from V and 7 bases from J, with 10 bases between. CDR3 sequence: CASSLAGEIGELFF. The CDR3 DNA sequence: TGTGCCAGCAGCTTAGCAGGGGAAATCGGGGAGCTGTTTTTT.

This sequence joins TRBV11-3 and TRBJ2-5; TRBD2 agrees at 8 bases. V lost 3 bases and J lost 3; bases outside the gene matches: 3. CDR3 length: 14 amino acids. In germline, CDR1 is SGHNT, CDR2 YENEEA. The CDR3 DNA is TGTGCCAGCAGCTTGGGACTAGAGAAAGAGACCCAGTACTTC. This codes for CASSLGLEKETQYF. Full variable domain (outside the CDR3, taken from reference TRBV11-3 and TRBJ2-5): EAGVVQSPRYKIIEKKQPVAFWCNPISGHNTLYWYLQNLGQGPELLIRYENEEAVDDSQLPKDRFSAERLKGVDSTLKIQPAELGDSAVYLCASSLGLEKETQYFGPGTRLLVL.

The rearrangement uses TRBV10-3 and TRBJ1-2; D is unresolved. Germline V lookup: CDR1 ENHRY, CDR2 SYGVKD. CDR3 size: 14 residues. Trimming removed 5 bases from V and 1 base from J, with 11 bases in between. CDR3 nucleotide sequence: TGTGCCATCAGTACCAGCACAGTTAACTATGGCTACACCTTC. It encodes CAISTSTVNYGYTF.

The CDR3 bases are TGTGCCAGCAGCTTGGGGAGGGCCTCCGAGGGCTACACCTTC. Its protein product is CASSLGRASEGYTF. The chain links TRBV7-9 to TRBJ1-2; D not certain. Trimming took off 3 bases at V and 8 bases at J, with 16 bases between the two ends. The CDR3 covers 14 residues. Germline V CDR1 and CDR2: SEHNR, FQNEAQ (reference sequence). The complete variable domain, with remaining parts taken from reference TRBV7-9 and TRBJ1-2, reads DTGVSQNPRHKITKRGQNVTFRCDPISEHNRLYWYRQTLGQGPEFLTYFQNEAQLEKSRLLSDRFSAERPKGSFSTLEIQRTEQGDSAMYLCASSLGRASEGYTFGSGTRLTVV.

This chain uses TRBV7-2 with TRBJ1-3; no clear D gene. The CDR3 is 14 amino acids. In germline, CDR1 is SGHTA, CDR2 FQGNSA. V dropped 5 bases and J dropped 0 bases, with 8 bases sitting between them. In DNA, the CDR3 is TGTGCCAGCAGCCCAAGCTACTCTGGAAACACCATATATTTT. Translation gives CASSPSYSGNTIYF. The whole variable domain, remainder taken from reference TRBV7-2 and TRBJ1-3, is GAGVSQSPSNKVTEKGKDVELRCDPISGHTALYWYRQSLGQGLEFLIYFQGNSAPDKSGLPSDRFSAERTGGSVSTLTIQRTQQEDSAVYLCASSPSYSGNTIYFGEGSWLTVV.

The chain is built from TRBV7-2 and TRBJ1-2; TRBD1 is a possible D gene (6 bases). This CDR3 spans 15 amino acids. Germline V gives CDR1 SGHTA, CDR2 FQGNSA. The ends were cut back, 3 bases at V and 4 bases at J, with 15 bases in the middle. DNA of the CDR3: TGTGCCAGCAGCTTCGAACAGGGTATAACCTATGGCTACACCTTC. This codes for CASSFEQGITYGYTF.

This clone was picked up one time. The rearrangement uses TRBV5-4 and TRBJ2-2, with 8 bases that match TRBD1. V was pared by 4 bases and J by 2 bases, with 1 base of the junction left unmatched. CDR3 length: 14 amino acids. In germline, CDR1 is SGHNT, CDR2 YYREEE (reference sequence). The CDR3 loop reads CASSDRGNTGELFF. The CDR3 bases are TGTGCCAGCAGCGACAGGGGAAACACCGGGGAGCTGTTTTTT. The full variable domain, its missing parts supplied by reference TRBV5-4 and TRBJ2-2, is ETGVTQSPTHLIKTRGQQVTLRCSSQSGHNTVSWYQQALGQGPQFIFQYYREEENGRGNFPPRFSGLQFPNYSSELNVNALELDDSALYLCASSDRGNTGELFFGEGSRLTVL.

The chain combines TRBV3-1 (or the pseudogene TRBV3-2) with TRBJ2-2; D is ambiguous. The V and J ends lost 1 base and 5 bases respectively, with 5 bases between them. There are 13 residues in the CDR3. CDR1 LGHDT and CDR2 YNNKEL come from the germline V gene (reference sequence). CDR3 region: CASSQVFTGELFF. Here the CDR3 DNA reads TGTGCCAGCAGCCAAGTATTTACCGGGGAGCTGTTTTTT.

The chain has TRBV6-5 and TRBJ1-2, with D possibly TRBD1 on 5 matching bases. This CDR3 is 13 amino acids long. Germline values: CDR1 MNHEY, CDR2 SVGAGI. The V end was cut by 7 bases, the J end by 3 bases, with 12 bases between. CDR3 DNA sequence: TGTGCCAGCATCCAGGGACTGGACTATGGCTACACCTTC. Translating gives CASIQGLDYGYTF.

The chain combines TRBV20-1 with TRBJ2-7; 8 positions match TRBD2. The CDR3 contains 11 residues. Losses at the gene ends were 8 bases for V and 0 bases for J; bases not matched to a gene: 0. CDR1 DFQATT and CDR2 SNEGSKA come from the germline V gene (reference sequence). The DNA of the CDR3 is TGCAGTAGCGGGGGCTCCTACGAGCAGTACTTC. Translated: CSSGGSYEQYF.

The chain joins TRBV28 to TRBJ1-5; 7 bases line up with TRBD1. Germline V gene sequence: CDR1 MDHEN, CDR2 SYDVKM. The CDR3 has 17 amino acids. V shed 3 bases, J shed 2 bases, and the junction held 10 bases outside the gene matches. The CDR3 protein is CASSLEATGYGNQPQHF. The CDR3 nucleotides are TGTGCCAGCAGTTTGGAGGCGACAGGGTACGGCAATCAGCCCCAGCATTTT.

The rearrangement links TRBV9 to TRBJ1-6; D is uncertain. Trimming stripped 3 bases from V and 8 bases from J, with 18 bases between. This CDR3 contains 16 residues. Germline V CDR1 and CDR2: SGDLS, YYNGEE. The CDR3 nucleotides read TGTGCCAGCAGCGCGGCCGTCGGGGATTCTTATTCACCCCTCCACTTT. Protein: CASSAAVGDSYSPLHF.

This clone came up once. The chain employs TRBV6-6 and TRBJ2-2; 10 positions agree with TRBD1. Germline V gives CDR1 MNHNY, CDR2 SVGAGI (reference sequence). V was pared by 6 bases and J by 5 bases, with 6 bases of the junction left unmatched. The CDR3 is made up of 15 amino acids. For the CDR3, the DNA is TGTGCCAGCAGACGCGACAGGGGGCGGACCGGGGAGCTGTTTTTT. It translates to CASRRDRGRTGELFF.

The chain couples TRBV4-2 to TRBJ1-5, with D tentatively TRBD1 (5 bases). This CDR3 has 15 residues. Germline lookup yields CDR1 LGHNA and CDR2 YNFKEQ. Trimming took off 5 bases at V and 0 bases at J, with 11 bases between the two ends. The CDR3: CASSTQGYSNQPQHF. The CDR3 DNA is TGTGCCAGCAGCACTCAGGGTTATAGCAATCAGCCCCAGCATTTT.

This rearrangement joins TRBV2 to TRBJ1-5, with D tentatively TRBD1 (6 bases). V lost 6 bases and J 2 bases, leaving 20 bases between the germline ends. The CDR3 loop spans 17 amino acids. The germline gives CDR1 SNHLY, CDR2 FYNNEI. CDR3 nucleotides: TGTGCCAGCAGGTCTTGGGGGGGGCAAAGAGGCAATCAGCCCCAGCATTTT. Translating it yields CASRSWGGQRGNQPQHF. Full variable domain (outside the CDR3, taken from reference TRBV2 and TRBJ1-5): EPEVTQTPSHQVTQMGQEVILRCVPISNHLYFYWYRQILGQKVEFLVSFYNNEISEKSEIFDDQFSVERPDGSNFTLKIRSTKLEDSAMYFCASRSWGGQRGNQPQHFGDGTRLSIL.

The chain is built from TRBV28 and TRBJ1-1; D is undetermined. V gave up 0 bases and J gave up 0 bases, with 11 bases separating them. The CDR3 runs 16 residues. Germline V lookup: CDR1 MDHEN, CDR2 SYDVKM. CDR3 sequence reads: CASSLWIRNMNTEAFF. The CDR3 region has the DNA TGTGCCAGCAGTTTATGGATCAGGAACATGAACACTGAAGCTTTCTTT. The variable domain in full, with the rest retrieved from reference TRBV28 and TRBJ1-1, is DVKVTQSSRYLVKRTGEKVFLECVQDMDHENMFWYRQDPGLGLRLIYFSYDVKMKEKGDIPEGYSVSREKKERFSLILESASTNQTSMYLCASSLWIRNMNTEAFFGQGTRLTVV.

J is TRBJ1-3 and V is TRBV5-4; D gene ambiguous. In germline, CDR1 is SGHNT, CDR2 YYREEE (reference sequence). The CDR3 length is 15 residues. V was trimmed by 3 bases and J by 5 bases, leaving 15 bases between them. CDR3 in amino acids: CASSYGLDGRNTIYF. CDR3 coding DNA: TGTGCCAGCAGCTATGGTCTAGACGGTAGAAACACCATATATTTT.

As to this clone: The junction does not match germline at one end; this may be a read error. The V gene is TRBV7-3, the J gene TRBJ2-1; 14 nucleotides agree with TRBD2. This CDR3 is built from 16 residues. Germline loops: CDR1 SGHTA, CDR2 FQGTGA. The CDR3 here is CASSLTGLAGVNEQFF. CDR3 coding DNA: TGTGCCAGCAGCCTAACGGGACTAGCGGGGGTCAATGAGCAGTTCTTC.

The CDR3 DNA follows: TGTGCCAGCAGCCAAGATATCAGGGGGTGGGTCAATGAGCAGTTCTTC. The encoded protein is CASSQDIRGWVNEQFF. This chain uses TRBV3-1 (or the pseudogene TRBV3-2) with TRBJ2-1; 7 positions match TRBD1. The CDR3 runs 16 residues. CDR1 is LGHDT, CDR2 YNNKEL, per germline (reference sequence). With 0 bases clipped from V and 6 bases from J, the junction kept 8 bases outside the gene matches.

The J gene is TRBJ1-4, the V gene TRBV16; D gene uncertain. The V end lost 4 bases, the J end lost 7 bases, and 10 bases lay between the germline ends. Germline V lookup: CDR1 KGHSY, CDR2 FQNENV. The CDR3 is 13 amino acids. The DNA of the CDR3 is TGTGCCAGCAGCCGAGTAACGCGTGAAAAACTGTTTTTT. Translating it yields CASSRVTREKLFF.

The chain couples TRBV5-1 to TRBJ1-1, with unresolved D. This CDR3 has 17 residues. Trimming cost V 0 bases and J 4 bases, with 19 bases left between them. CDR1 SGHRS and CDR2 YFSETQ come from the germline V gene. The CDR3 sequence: CASSLDGLEVVSTEAFF. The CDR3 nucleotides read TGCGCCAGCAGCTTGGATGGGTTGGAGGTCGTGTCCACTGAAGCTTTCTTT.

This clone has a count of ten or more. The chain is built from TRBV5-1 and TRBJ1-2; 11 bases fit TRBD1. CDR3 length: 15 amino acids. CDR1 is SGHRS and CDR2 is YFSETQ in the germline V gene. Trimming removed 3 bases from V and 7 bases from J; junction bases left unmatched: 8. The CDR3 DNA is TGCGCCAGCAGCTGGACAGGGGGCGATTCAGGTGGCTACACCTTC. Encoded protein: CASSWTGGDSGGYTF.

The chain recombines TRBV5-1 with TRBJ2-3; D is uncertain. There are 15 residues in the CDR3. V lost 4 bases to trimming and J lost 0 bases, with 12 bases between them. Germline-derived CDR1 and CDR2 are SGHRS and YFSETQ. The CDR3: CASSPIQSSTDTQYF. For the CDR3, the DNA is TGCGCCAGCAGCCCTATACAGTCAAGCACAGATACGCAGTATTTT.

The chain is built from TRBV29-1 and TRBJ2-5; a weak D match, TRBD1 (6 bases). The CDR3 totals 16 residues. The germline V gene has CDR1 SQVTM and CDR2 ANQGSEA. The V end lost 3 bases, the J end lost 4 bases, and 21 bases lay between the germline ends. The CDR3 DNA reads TGCAGCGTTGATTATGCGTCAGGGGCTATCGGAGAGACCCAGTACTTC. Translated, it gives CSVDYASGAIGETQYF.